The following is a T cell receptor beta chain sequence with its context. The data belong to a study of T cell changes during pregnancy in multiple sclerosis. The method was immunoSEQ multiplex PCR; TCRdb's version includes in-frame clones alone and lacks a portion of them. Found here are over 40,000 clones, roughly 88% of them singletons; the top ten hold about 5.2%. There are 12 residues in the CDR3. The V and J ends lost 6 bases and 6 bases respectively, with 9 bases between them. Germline loops: CDR1 MNHEY, CDR2 SVGAGI. This specimen was peripheral blood, taken in the first trimester of pregnancy. The sequence was obtained from a female donor in good health, enrolled as a control in a pregnancy study. This chain connects TRBV6-5 to TRBJ2-1, with a possible D match to TRBD2 (5 bases). The CDR3 spells CASRQLGNEQFF. CDR3 sequence (DNA): TGTGCCAGCAGACAACTAGGCAATGAGCAGTTCTTC.